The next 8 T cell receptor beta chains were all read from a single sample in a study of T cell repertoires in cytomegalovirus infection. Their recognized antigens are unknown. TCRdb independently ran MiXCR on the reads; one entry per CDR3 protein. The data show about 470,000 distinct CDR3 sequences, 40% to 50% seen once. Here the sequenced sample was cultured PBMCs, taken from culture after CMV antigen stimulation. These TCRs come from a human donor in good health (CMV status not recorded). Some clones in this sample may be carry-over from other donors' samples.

The CDR3 coding sequence is TGTGCCAGCAGAACCGGGACAGGGATCTATGGCTACACCTTC. It yields the protein CASRTGTGIYGYTF. V is TRBV6-1 and J is TRBJ1-2, with 9 bases that match TRBD1. Per the germline V gene, CDR1 is MNHNS and CDR2 is SASEGT. The CDR3 loop spans 14 amino acids. The junction had 6 bases not matched to a gene; V was cut back by 6 bases and J by 4 bases.

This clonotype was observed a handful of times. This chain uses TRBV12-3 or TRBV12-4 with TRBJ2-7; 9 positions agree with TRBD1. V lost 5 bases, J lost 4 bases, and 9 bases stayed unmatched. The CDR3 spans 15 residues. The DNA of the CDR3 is TGTGCCAGCAGTCCGTCGGGGACAGGGTTATACGAGCAGTACTTC. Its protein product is CASSPSGTGLYEQYF.

As DNA, the CDR3 is TGTGCCAGCAGCTTAGTTGGGACTAGAAGCACAGATACGCAGTATTTT. Amino acids: CASSLVGTRSTDTQYF. The chain joins TRBV7-6 to TRBJ2-3; TRBD2 matches at 8 bases. From germline, CDR1 is SGHVS and CDR2 FNYEAQ. Germline trimming cut 1 base from V and 0 bases from J; bases unmatched to any gene: 3. This CDR3 is built from 16 residues. The full variable domain, rest sourced from reference TRBV7-6 and TRBJ2-3, is GAGVSQSPRYKVTKRGQDVALRCDPISGHVSLYWYRQALGQGPEFLTYFNYEAQQDKSGLPNDRFSAERPEGSISTLTIQRTEQRDSAMYRCASSLVGTRSTDTQYFGPGTRLTVL.

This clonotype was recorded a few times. In DNA, the CDR3 is TGTGCCAGCGGGGACACCCACGAGCAGTACTTC. Translating it yields CASGDTHEQYF. The rearrangement uses TRBV6-2 or TRBV6-3 and TRBJ2-7, with a tentative D call TRBD1 (6 bases). V lost 8 bases to trimming and J lost 5 bases, with 10 bases between them. Germline CDR1 MNHEY, CDR2 SVGEGT. The CDR3 is 11 amino acids.

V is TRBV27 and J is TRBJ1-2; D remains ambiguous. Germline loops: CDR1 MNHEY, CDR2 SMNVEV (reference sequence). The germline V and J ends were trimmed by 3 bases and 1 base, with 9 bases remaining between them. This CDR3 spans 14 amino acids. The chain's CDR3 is CASSFLGRNYGYTF. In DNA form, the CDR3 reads TGTGCCAGCAGTTTCCTCGGACGTAACTATGGCTACACCTTC.

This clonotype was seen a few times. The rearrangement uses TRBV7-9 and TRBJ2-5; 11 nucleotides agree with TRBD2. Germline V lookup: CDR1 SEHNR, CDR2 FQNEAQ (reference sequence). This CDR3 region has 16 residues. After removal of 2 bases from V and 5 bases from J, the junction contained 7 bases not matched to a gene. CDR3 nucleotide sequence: TGTGCCAGCAGCTTATTTAGCGGGAGGGCCTCGGAGACCCAGTACTTC. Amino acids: CASSLFSGRASETQYF.

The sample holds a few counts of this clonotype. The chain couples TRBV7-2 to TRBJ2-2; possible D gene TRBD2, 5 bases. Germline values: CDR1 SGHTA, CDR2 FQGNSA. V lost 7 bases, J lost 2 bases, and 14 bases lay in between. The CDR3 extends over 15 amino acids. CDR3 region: CASISGVTNTGELFF. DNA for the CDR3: TGTGCCAGCATCTCCGGGGTAACTAACACCGGGGAGCTGTTTTTT.

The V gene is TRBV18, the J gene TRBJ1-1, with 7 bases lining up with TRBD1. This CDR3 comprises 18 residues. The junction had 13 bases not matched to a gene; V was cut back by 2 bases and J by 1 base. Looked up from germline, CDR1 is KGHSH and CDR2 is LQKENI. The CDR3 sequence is CASSPKTGPGVPNTEAFF. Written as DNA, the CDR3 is TGTGCCAGCTCACCAAAGACAGGGCCAGGCGTCCCGAACACTGAAGCTTTCTTT.